The entry that follows covers one T cell receptor beta chain sequence. Its specificity is not known. The data stem from a study of glioma-infiltrating T cells after dendritic cell vaccination. Whole-study findings and limits: Complete blood and tumor specimen sets were limited to few patients.

Measured with immunoSEQ multiplex PCR; TCRdb has only the in-frame clones, and not every one. The sample includes tens of thousands of clones, more than 80% seen only once; the top ten take roughly 2.1%. The CDR3 covers 14 residues. V lost 4 bases, J lost 3 bases, and 9 bases lay in between. Germline CDR1 and CDR2: LNHDA and SQIVND (reference sequence). Specified time point: after dendritic cell vaccination, including at tumor progression/relapse. This TCR came from a human donor with glioblastoma. Here the sequenced sample was blood, taken after dendritic cell vaccination. The chain links TRBV19 to TRBJ2-2; possibly TRBD2 for D (5 bases). The CDR3 nucleotides are TGTGCCAGTAGTACCCCGAGGGACACCGGGGAGCTGTTTTTT. Encoded protein: CASSTPRDTGELFF.